This T cell receptor (beta chain) came from a study of relationships among human T cell subsets. Study-wide findings and caveats: Regulatory and Th2 subsets had few clones over 100 reads, unlike CD8+ cytotoxic cells. Substantial CDR3 sharing among Th1, Th2 and regulatory cells suggested stochastic fate choice.

Memory T cells were selected with anti-CD45RO beads from the CD45RA-negative fraction. Semiquantitative ARM-PCR amplified T cell receptor alpha and beta CDR3 regions from mRNA. In ARM-PCR, communal superprimers followed tagged nested gene-specific primers for exponential amplification. First-round products served as template after exonuclease removal of nested primers. In TCRdb, the multiplex PCR reads were re-called with MiXCR into one record per CDR3 protein. Here the sample spans 7,500 to 9,500 distinct CDR3 sequences, 50% to 60% being singletons. About this clonotype: Antigen: not known.

The CDR3 sequence is 17 residues long. The ends lost 3 bases at V and 6 bases at J; junction bases unmatched: 8. Sequenced material: memory T cells sorted from blood. The V gene is TRBV12-3 or TRBV12-4, the J gene TRBJ2-6; TRBD1 aligns across 10 bases. This sequence originates from a man aged 40-55 years in good health. CDR3 loop: CASSFGTGVRPANVLTF. CDR3 coding DNA: TGTGCCAGCAGTTTTGGGACAGGGGTCCGCCCGGCCAACGTCCTGACTTTC.